Reported below is one T cell receptor (beta chain). The table came from immunoSEQ multiplex PCR; TCRdb's copy has only in-frame clones and leaves some out. The top ten hold 1% to 1.5% of the sample, which has roughly 200,000 clones, 85% to 95% seen once. V dropped 5 bases and J dropped 0 bases, with 11 bases sitting between them. The germline V gene has CDR1 MDHEN and CDR2 SYDVKM. This CDR3 has 16 residues. This specimen belongs to a study of T cell responses to AZD1222 COVID-19 vaccine. The V gene is TRBV28, the J gene TRBJ1-6; TRBD1 is a possible D gene (5 bases). The source material was peripheral blood, sampled on day 0 of AZD1222 vaccination. This TCR derives from an adult in good health. DNA for the CDR3: TGTGCCAGCAGTCAAAGGGGAAGCTCCTATAATTCACCCCTCCACTTT. Amino acid sequence: CASSQRGSSYNSPLHF.